This TCR beta chain was profiled in a study of cytomegalovirus exposure and HLA in healthy donors (TCRdb year 2017). Looking at the study overall: In an earlier analysis of under 600 of the donors, 250 to 350 Gb of sequence data and about 110 million unique TCR beta sequences from 150 million to 200 million T cells were reported. An early release that covered about 640 HLA-typed donors contained around 330 gigabases of sequencing data and 65 million to 100 million unique TCR sequences. The genetic ancestry cluster associated with self-reported Caucasian donors included over 65% of the roughly 400 genotyped donors. The study aimed to test whether signatures of past pathogen exposure could be identified by cataloging public T cell receptors. Using immunosequencing, the study profiled T cell repertoires from roughly 650 subjects and related those repertoires to cytomegalovirus serostatus. In addition to the first cohort of 666 subjects, a separate validation cohort of 100 to 150 different subjects was used. To predict cytomegalovirus infection status, the study brought together high-throughput TCR immunosequencing, statistical association of individual TCRs with disease status, and machine learning. To study patterns of TCR occurrence, a later analysis re-analyzed previously published TCR beta repertoires from several hundred donors and added high-resolution HLA genotyping. The later analysis used no new phenotypic data to find candidate immune exposures, relying instead on TCR beta sequences and their occurrence across donors. To decide whether each TCR beta V gene segment behaved as functional or pseudogenic, an earlier analysis of over 500 of the donors relied on high-throughput TCR beta sequencing. Donor age, sex, ethnicity and CMV serostatus were collected together with the repertoire data. In a later genetic analysis, genome-wide SNP genotypes for about 55% of the 666 donors were used, and that subset was treated as a discovery cohort. All discovery cohort repertoires had been generated using a single sequencing platform. HLA typing covered class I and class II loci at four-digit resolution. The number of donors typed differed by locus, with roughly 620-630 for A, B, C, DRB1 and DQB1, 522 for DQA1, nearly 610 for DPA1, and approximately 470 for DPB1. Several DR-DQ haplotypes were treated as single units for association and clustering because of strong linkage in the cohort. On average, around 240,000 unique TCR beta nucleotide sequences were sequenced per donor among about 400 genotyped donors of the cohort, with about 17% of those sequences being non-productive.

The cohort consisted of approximately 690 healthy bone marrow donors. Cohort members were all nominally healthy when sampled, although unrecorded immune exposures were likely present. The donor was CMV seronegative and belonged to the group of 320 or so seronegative cohort members. Each donor provided a peripheral blood sample, and peripheral blood mononuclear cells were used for TCR beta sequencing. The Qiagen DNeasy Blood Extraction Kit was used to extract genomic DNA from the blood cell samples. Worth noting for this clone: Its target antigen remains unknown. No much larger clonotype is one base removed from it; base qualities were not supplied.

General conclusions and limits of the study: In a later genetic analysis, a missense DCLRE1C variant was associated with V-gene and J-gene trimming of TCR beta chains, and the association was replicated in an independent cohort. Because HLA typing was missing for some donors at each locus, association tests included only the typed subset. A group of highly shared sequence variants was considered likely to be a technical artifact of the sequencing pipeline. Some IMGT-functional V segments, including TRBV6-2 and TRBV6-3, could not be told apart with the 87-base-pair reads, so those segments were excluded. Most CMV-associated TCR beta chains appeared to be HLA-restricted in a later analysis, and the HLA associations seemed to be driven largely by CMV exposure. It was suggested by the authors that the approach could potentially be generalized to other disease states and immunological phenotypes. A later analysis reported that several top co-occurrence clusters appeared linked to parvovirus B19, influenza, CMV and Epstein-Barr virus. Compared with equally common non-associated chains, HLA-associated TCR beta chains in a later analysis were more clonally expanded and had lower generation probabilities. The presence/absence analyses assumed that sequencing depth was roughly uniform across donors, and that assumption may not be true. Broadly in line with IMGT annotations, most TCR beta V segments showed up in productive rearrangements about 87% or about 30% of the time in an earlier analysis of 587 of the donors. While some public TCRs were present in many individuals, most TCR sequences turned up only very rarely across donors. Seventeen rarely observed V segments, including chromosome 9 orphons, were excluded from the earlier analysis of 550 to 700 of the donors because counts were too low. According to a later genetic analysis, donors in an Asian-associated ancestry cluster had fewer N-insertions in productive TCRs than the approximately 610-donor mean. Linkage disequilibrium might explain the correlated functional status among segregating V segments, but an unknown experimental factor could not be excluded. In this cohort, only TCR beta chains were sequenced, and detectable features were limited by the absence of alpha or paired-chain data. The classifier was reported to diagnose cytomegalovirus status with high specificity and sensitivity in both the original and validation cohorts. When HLA alleles, especially DR and DQ, strongly co-occurred, attributing TCR associations to individual alleles was difficult. At a false discovery rate of 0.05, a later analysis linked about 16,000 TCR beta sequences to specific HLA alleles. A further reported finding was that TCR beta sequences accurately predicted the HLA-A and HLA-B alleles for most subjects in the first cohort. In vitro tests confirmed that a few of the cytomegalovirus-associated TCR beta chains recognize cytomegalovirus antigens. CMV serostatus was the only immune exposure information available for the cohort. In a later analysis, TCR association rates were found to vary across HLA loci, with the most associated TCRs seen for DRB1 alleles and the fewest for HLA-C alleles. In the study, around 150 TCR beta chains were listed as associated with cytomegalovirus.

Based on the germline V gene, the CDR1 and CDR2 sequences are SQVTM and ANQGSEA. Counted from cysteine to phenylalanine, this CDR3 has 16 amino acids. The kept DNA is CDR3 alone, 48 bases in frame from the first base. Unmatched junction bases come to 10, with V trimmed by 4 bases and J by 0 bases. The receptor library was made with the immunoSEQ multiplex PCR assay. A mixture of 60 forward primers for TCR Vbeta segments and 13 reverse primers for TCR Jbeta segments was used in the multiplex PCR. The CDR3 region of rearranged TCR beta genes was amplified from genomic DNA with a multiplex PCR assay. The amplified TCR beta libraries were sequenced on the Illumina HiSeq System as 87-base-pair reads. In the paper's pipeline: A later analysis counted tens of millions of unique TCR beta chains across the 550 to 750 repertoires, and roughly 11 million of these chains were shared by at least two donors. Raw reads were error-corrected and collapsed into unique sequences by a nearest-neighbor algorithm in which closely related sequences were merged to remove PCR and sequencing errors. To assign V, D and J gene segments, CDR3 sequences were aligned to IMGT reference sequences. For a sequence to be retained, a match of at least six nucleotides to both a V gene segment and a J gene segment was required. Rearrangements were called productive when the CDR3 lacked stop codons and stayed in frame with V and J; all others were non-productive. CDR3 was defined according to IMGT convention as the region running from the second conserved V-encoded cysteine to the conserved J-encoded phenylalanine. Sequences without an unambiguous match to a single V gene segment were excluded from the earlier analysis of about 600 of the donors. In an earlier analysis of a few hundred of the donors, V segments were called functional above 56.7% productive rearrangements and were called segregating when the between-donor standard deviation exceeded 5%. A statistical classification framework was built for diagnosing cytomegalovirus status from the catalog of TCR beta chain sequences. In a later analysis, V and J genes were assigned by comparing TCR nucleotide sequences against IMGT/GENE-DB human TR gene sequences. Using the TCRdist pipeline, a later analysis assigned CDR3 sequences along with most-parsimonious VDJ recombination scenarios. In a later analysis, each TCR beta chain was defined by its CDR3 amino acid sequence together with its V-gene family, and reads lacking a unique V-gene family were excluded. To address suspected cross-contamination and a sequencing artifact, a later analysis removed a few hundred highly shared, low-generation-probability nucleotide sequences. A later analysis calculated a clonal expansion index for each public chain from normalized within-repertoire ranks of inferred template counts. Generation probabilities in a later analysis came from a VDJ recombination model fitted to out-of-frame rearrangements, and those results were checked against IGoR. In a later analysis, hypergeometric tests were used to score TCR-TCR, TCR-HLA and TCR-CMV co-occurrence, with a repertoire-size bias correction applied to TCR pairs. False discovery rates were estimated in a later analysis by permuting HLA or CMV assignments 20 times. In a later analysis, co-occurring TCRs were grouped using DBSCAN, with TCRdist sequence similarity added in when clustering inside HLA-allele-positive subsets. Co-occurrence clustering excluded repertoires with fewer than 30,000 or more than 120,000 public chains, plus five with anomalous nucleotide sharing. TCRdb carries this immuneACCESS record with in-frame sequences only. Its versions omit some clonotypes, under half of them owing to an unresolved V gene in the studies checked, with the rest unexplained. The V and J calls and the clone size are those of that table, but D and trimming were determined from the DNA. Here the sample has over 200,000 clones; roughly 91% occur a single time. The ten largest clones add up to roughly 1% of the sample.

The TCR was taken from a young woman in good health and CMV-seronegative. This receptor chain uses TRBV29-1 and TRBJ2-3, and TRBD2 aligns with 7 junction nucleotides. Sample: PBMCs. The base sequence is TGCAGCGTTGGCCCCCGGCTAGCGGCTAGCACAGATACGCAGTATTTT. This sequence encodes CSVGPRLAASTDTQYF.